The text below deals with one TCR beta chain. Assay used: immunoSEQ multiplex PCR; TCRdb lists only in-frame clones, some missing. The repertoire includes under 150,000 clones, over 75% of them detected once, and 0.75% to 0.85% sits in the top ten. CD3+CD4+ and CD3+CD8+ cells were FACS-sorted from thawed unstimulated PBMCs. The sample belongs to a study of T cell clones after liver transplantation. V lost 3 bases and J lost 4, with 16 bases in between. In germline, CDR1 is MDHEN, CDR2 SYDVKM. The CDR3 spans 16 residues. The V call is TRBV28, the J call TRBJ1-3, with a tentative D call TRBD1 (6 bases). This TCR came from a human patient who received a liver transplant. Some T cells may have come from the graft donor. The sample consisted of CD4+ T cells from blood, taken 12 months after liver transplant. The CDR3 DNA reads as TGTGCCAGCAGTTTCCCTGACAGGTATCGAGGAAACACCATATATTTT. Its protein product is CASSFPDRYRGNTIYF.